This TCR beta chain was found in a study of response to subunit inactivated influenza vaccine. General observations from the study: The authors put forward the suggestion that each seasonal influenza vaccination may bring in only a limited number of new T cells.

In germline, CDR1 is ENHRY, CDR2 SYGVKD. Trimming shortened V by 3 bases and J by 0 bases, and 8 bases separated the two germline ends. This CDR3 is 14 amino acids long. On this clonotype: Its antigen is not known.

TCRdb called the RT-PCR reads again in MiXCR, with one record for every CDR3 protein. The sample has hundreds of thousands of distinct CDR3 sequences, 6% to 9% seen once. The rearrangement links TRBV10-3 to TRBJ1-1; D gene ambiguous. The receptor was isolated from a man between 50 and 69 years old who received an inactivated influenza vaccine. Sequenced material: PBMCs from blood, taken around 25 months after vaccination. The DNA of the CDR3 is TGTGCCATCAGTGAAAAGGGTATGAACACTGAAGCTTTCTTT. It translates to CAISEKGMNTEAFF.